The 2 T cell receptor beta chains below come from one sample, sequenced in a study of T cells after posttransplantation cyclophosphamide. Method: immunoSEQ multiplex PCR; TCRdb's copy keeps in-frame clones and lacks some. The table records about 50,000 clones, approximately 94% of them present only once. The specimen sequenced was PBMCs. The receptors here all came from a woman younger than 45 in good health and a related stem cell transplant donor.

The rearrangement uses TRBV2 and TRBJ2-1; 9 positions agree with TRBD1. The CDR3 has 14 residues. Trimming at V came to 4 bases and at J to 9 bases, leaving 7 bases not matched to a gene. Germline CDR1 SNHLY, CDR2 FYNNEI. The CDR3 region has the DNA TGTGCCAGCAGTGCGAAAACAGGGGGCCCTGAGCAGTTCTTC. Translated: CASSAKTGGPEQFF.

The J gene is TRBJ1-4, the V gene TRBV27; 7 bases agree with TRBD1. Germline lookup yields CDR1 MNHEY and CDR2 SMNVEV (reference sequence). CDR3 length equals 12 residues. V was pared by 3 bases and J by 10 bases, with 2 bases of the junction left unmatched. The CDR3 coding sequence is TGTGCCAGCAGTTTCCAGGGGGGAAAACTGTTTTTT. Its translation is CASSFQGGKLFF.